The 25 T cell receptor beta chains below were found in one sample sequenced in a study of cytomegalovirus exposure and HLA in healthy donors. PCR involved 60 Vbeta and 13 Jbeta primers. The method was immunoSEQ multiplex PCR; TCRdb's version includes in-frame clones alone and lacks a portion of them. The sample shows about 120,000 clones, 50% to 70% of them seen only once. Sample: PBMCs. Receptors were obtained from a woman in her thirties or forties in good health and CMV-seropositive.

This clone was seen a handful of times. V is TRBV29-1 and J is TRBJ2-1, with a tentative D call TRBD2 (6 bases). V was trimmed by 8 bases and J by 0 bases, leaving 20 bases between them. Germline-derived CDR1 and CDR2 are SQVTM and ANQGSEA. This CDR3 contains 16 residues. The CDR3 is CSYRYGGGSSYNEQFF. In DNA, the CDR3 is TGCAGCTACCGCTACGGGGGTGGAAGCTCCTACAATGAGCAGTTCTTC.

This clone appeared once. The chain combines TRBV28 with TRBJ1-3, with D possibly TRBD1 on 6 matching bases. V was cut by 8 bases and J by 1 base, with 12 bases left in between. The CDR3 runs to 14 residues. CDR1 and CDR2 from the germline V gene are MDHEN and SYDVKM. The CDR3, as DNA: TGTGCCAGCGGAATAGGGGGTTCTGGAAACACCATATATTTT. This translates into CASGIGGSGNTIYF.

V and J are TRBV19 and TRBJ1-1, with a weak D call TRBD1 (6 bases). The CDR3 is 14 amino acids. Trimming removed 6 bases at V and 1 base at J, with 12 bases between. Germline CDR1 is LNHDA and CDR2 is SQIVND (reference sequence). The CDR3 DNA sequence: TGTGCCAGTAGGGAAGGACAGACGAACACTGAAGCTTTCTTT. Protein sequence: CASREGQTNTEAFF.

This clone was counted only a few times. This chain uses TRBV6-5 with TRBJ2-3; 9 bases agree with TRBD2. The V gene end was trimmed by 0 bases and the J gene end by 6 bases; junction bases not matched to a gene: 7. CDR3 length: 16 amino acids. Germline V gene data show CDR1 as MNHEY and CDR2 as SVGAGI. Written as DNA, the CDR3 is TGTGCCAGCAGTTACTCGACAGCGGGAGGCGGGGATACGCAGTATTTT. It translates to CASSYSTAGGGDTQYF.

The V gene is TRBV5-6, the J gene TRBJ2-1; D may be TRBD2 (5 bases). Germline V gene lookup returns CDR1 SGHDT and CDR2 YYEEEE. Trimming cost V 5 bases and J 6 bases, with 18 bases left between them. The CDR3 covers 15 residues. CDR3 bases: TGTGCCAGCAGTGACGGACTCCGGCACGTCAATGAGCAGTTCTTC. It specifies CASSDGLRHVNEQFF.

This chain links TRBV6-5 with TRBJ1-1; 10 bases align to TRBD1. From germline, CDR1 is MNHEY and CDR2 SVGAGI. Trimming removed 7 bases from V and 8 bases from J; junction bases left unmatched: 10. The CDR3 extends over 14 amino acids. This chain's CDR3 is CASTRTGTGEEAFF. In DNA, the CDR3 is TGTGCCAGCACCAGAACGGGGACAGGGGAGGAAGCTTTCTTT.

The chain has TRBV2 and TRBJ1-1, with D possibly matching TRBD1 (5 bases). Deletions cut 6 bases from V and 4 bases from J, with 12 bases between. The CDR3 extends over 13 amino acids. Per germline, CDR1 SNHLY and CDR2 FYNNEI. The CDR3 bases are TGTGCCAGCAGAGTTCAGGGTGCCACTGAAGCTTTCTTT. Translating it yields CASRVQGATEAFF.

V is TRBV5-4 and J is TRBJ2-3, with D perhaps matching TRBD1 (6 bases). CDR3 length equals 14 residues. In germline, CDR1 is SGHNT, CDR2 YYREEE (reference sequence). The germline V and J ends were trimmed by 3 bases and 2 bases, with 10 bases remaining between them. The CDR3 region is CASSSGHTTDTQYF. CDR3 DNA sequence: TGTGCCAGCAGCTCGGGACACACCACAGATACGCAGTATTTT.

This sequence joins TRBV5-1 and TRBJ2-5, with 7 positions matching TRBD2. This CDR3 region has 14 residues. Looked up from germline, CDR1 is SGHRS and CDR2 is YFSETQ. Trimming cost V 1 base and J 5 bases; bases outside gene matches: 5. This chain's CDR3 is CASSLLAGVETQYF. Written as DNA, the CDR3 is TGCGCCAGCAGCTTGTTGGCGGGGGTCGAGACCCAGTACTTC.

The chain is built from TRBV7-6 and TRBJ1-1; D unclear. CDR1 is SGHVS, CDR2 FNYEAQ, per germline. The V end was cut by 1 base, the J end by 4 bases, with 10 bases between. The CDR3 has 14 amino acids. CDR3 nucleotide sequence: TGTGCCAGCAGCTTAGAGGTGGCGGGCACTGAAGCTTTCTTT. Amino acids: CASSLEVAGTEAFF.

The chain has TRBV5-1 and TRBJ2-7; 8 nucleotides line up with TRBD2. The V and J ends lost 4 bases and 5 bases, in that order; junction bases with no gene match: 8. The CDR3 totals 14 residues. Germline V gene lookup returns CDR1 SGHRS and CDR2 YFSETQ. CDR3 nucleotides: TGCGCCAGCAGCCCGGGACTAGTTGTGGACGAGCAGTACTTC. Amino acids: CASSPGLVVDEQYF.

The rearrangement links TRBV5-1 to TRBJ2-7, with TRBD1 identical over 7 bases. With 5 bases clipped from V and 6 bases from J, the junction kept 11 bases outside the gene matches. Germline CDR1 and CDR2: SGHRS and YFSETQ. The length of the CDR3 is 14 residues. CDR3 loop: CASRGTAGVGEQYF. CDR3 nucleotide sequence: TGCGCCAGCAGAGGGACAGCCGGTGTGGGCGAGCAGTACTTC.

This clone has a handful of counts. This chain uses TRBV27 with TRBJ2-7; 7 nucleotides line up with TRBD1. Germline V CDR1 and CDR2: MNHEY, SMNVEV (reference sequence). This CDR3 has 13 residues. V was pared by 5 bases and J by 4 bases, with 5 bases of the junction left unmatched. CDR3 amino acids: CASSGDSRYEQYF. The CDR3, as DNA: TGTGCCAGCAGTGGGGACAGCCGGTACGAGCAGTACTTC.

In this sample, this clone turned up a few times. V usage is TRBV4-2 and J usage is TRBJ2-6, with TRBD1 matching 9 bases. The CDR3 extends over 16 amino acids. J lost 1 base, V lost 4 bases, and 2 bases had no gene match. Germline V gene lookup returns CDR1 LGHNA and CDR2 YNFKEQ. The CDR3 spells CASSPGTGSGANVLTF. The CDR3 DNA follows: TGTGCCAGCAGCCCCGGGACAGGGTCTGGGGCCAACGTCCTGACTTTC.

This clone was detected only once. This chain links TRBV7-2 with TRBJ2-5, with TRBD2 matching over 11 bases. V was pared by 5 bases and J by 3 bases, with 5 bases of the junction left unmatched. The CDR3 has 15 residues. Germline V gene data show CDR1 as SGHTA and CDR2 as FQGNSA. CDR3 nucleotides: TGTGCCAGCAGCCGACAGACTAGCGGGAAAGAGACCCAGTACTTC. Protein product: CASSRQTSGKETQYF.

The chain combines TRBV14 with TRBJ2-1, with 7 bases lining up with TRBD2. This CDR3 spans 20 amino acids. Germline loops: CDR1 SGHDN, CDR2 FVKESK. The V segment lost 0 bases and the J segment 1 base; nucleotides outside the gene matches: 15. CDR3 nucleotide sequence: TGTGCCAGCAGCCAAGAACCCGGGGTAGCGGGTAAAGTTTCCTACAATGAGCAGTTCTTC. It is translated as CASSQEPGVAGKVSYNEQFF.

The V call is TRBV30, the J call TRBJ2-7; 7 positions match TRBD2. Germline loops: CDR1 GTSNPN, CDR2 SVGIG (reference sequence). The CDR3 runs 12 residues. The V gene end was trimmed by 1 base and the J gene end by 5 bases; junction bases not matched to a gene: 2. As DNA, the CDR3 is TGTGCCTGGAGTGGCGGGAGTAACGAGCAGTACTTC. It yields the protein CAWSGGSNEQYF.

This chain joins TRBV25-1 and TRBJ1-2; D not certain. Trimming took off 0 bases at V and 6 bases at J, with 14 bases between the two ends. Germline-derived CDR1 and CDR2 are MGHDK and SYGVNS. The CDR3 extends over 15 amino acids. The CDR3 reads CASSEYSGGVDGYTF. CDR3 DNA: TGTGCCAGCAGTGAATACAGTGGAGGCGTAGATGGCTACACCTTC.

The rearrangement links TRBV4-3 to TRBJ2-2; 12 nucleotides match TRBD2. J gave up 9 bases and V 1 base, and 18 bases lay outside the gene matches. This CDR3 comprises 20 residues. Per the germline V gene, CDR1 is LGHNA and CDR2 is YSLEER. The CDR3 sequence: CASSQVGQGRLAGVPWELFF. The CDR3 DNA follows: TGCGCCAGCAGCCAAGTGGGACAGGGGAGACTAGCGGGAGTTCCCTGGGAGCTGTTTTTT.

The chain links TRBV5-1 to TRBJ2-5, with 8 bases matching TRBD2. V lost 4 bases and J lost 5; bases outside the gene matches: 10. The V gene's germline CDR1 is SGHRS and CDR2 YFSETQ. The CDR3 spans 15 residues. The CDR3 nucleotides are TGCGCCAGCAGCCTTACTAGCGGAGGCGGGGAGACCCAGTACTTC. It encodes CASSLTSGGGETQYF. Drawing the rest from reference TRBV5-1 and TRBJ2-5, the complete variable domain is KAGVTQTPRYLIKTRGQQVTLSCSPISGHRSVSWYQQTPGQGLQFLFEYFSETQRNKGNFPGRFSGRQFSNSRSEMNVSTLELGDSALYLCASSLTSGGGETQYFGPGTRLLVL.

This clone was seen more than once but under ten times. This chain links TRBV19 with TRBJ2-7; unclear D gene. This CDR3 has 14 residues. Trimming cost V 0 bases and J 0 bases, with 6 bases left between them. Germline loops: CDR1 LNHDA, CDR2 SQIVND (reference sequence). CDR3 residues: CASSIESISYEQYF. The CDR3 DNA reads TGTGCCAGTAGTATAGAAAGCATCTCCTACGAGCAGTACTTC.

Note on this clone: The junction differs from germline at one of its ends, possibly a read error. CDR3 nucleotide sequence: TGTTCCAGCAGCCTAGGGCTTCTCGGGGACTATGGCTACACCTTC. Translating it yields CSSSLGLLGDYGYTF. The chain has TRBV7-9 and TRBJ1-2, with D unresolved. The germline V gene encodes CDR1 SEHNR and CDR2 FQNEAQ (reference sequence). CDR3 length equals 15 residues.

DNA of the CDR3: TGTGCCAGCAGCTTTCCCCCCGGGACTAGCGGGAGTTCTGAGCAGTACTTC. Translating gives CASSFPPGTSGSSEQYF. This sequence joins TRBV5-6 and TRBJ2-7, with TRBD2 identical over 14 bases. From germline, CDR1 is SGHDT and CDR2 YYEEEE. J lost 7 bases, V lost 2 bases, and 11 bases had no gene match. The CDR3 runs 17 residues. The full variable domain, in which reference TRBV5-6 and TRBJ2-7 provide the parts outside the CDR3, is DAGVTQSPTHLIKTRGQQVTLRCSPKSGHDTVSWYQQALGQGPQFIFQYYEEEERQRGNFPDRFSGHQFPNYSSELNVNALLLGDSALYLCASSFPPGTSGSSEQYFGPGTRLTVT.

The chain carries TRBV7-8 and TRBJ2-5, with D unclear. Trimming took 3 bases from V and 5 from J, leaving 4 bases between them. This CDR3 comprises 11 residues. Germline V gene data show CDR1 as SGHVS and CDR2 as FQNEAQ. The CDR3 sequence is CASSFSETQYF. The CDR3 DNA reads TGTGCCAGCAGCTTCTCGGAGACCCAGTACTTC.

The CDR3 DNA is TGTGCCAGCAGCTTAAGACAAGGACAGACGAGCTCCTACGAGCAGTACTTC. Translation gives CASSLRQGQTSSYEQYF. J is TRBJ2-7 and V is TRBV7-2; a weak D match, TRBD1 (6 bases). Looked up from germline, CDR1 is SGHTA and CDR2 is FQGNSA. V shed 2 bases and J shed 0 bases, with 17 bases lying between them. The length of the CDR3 is 17 residues.